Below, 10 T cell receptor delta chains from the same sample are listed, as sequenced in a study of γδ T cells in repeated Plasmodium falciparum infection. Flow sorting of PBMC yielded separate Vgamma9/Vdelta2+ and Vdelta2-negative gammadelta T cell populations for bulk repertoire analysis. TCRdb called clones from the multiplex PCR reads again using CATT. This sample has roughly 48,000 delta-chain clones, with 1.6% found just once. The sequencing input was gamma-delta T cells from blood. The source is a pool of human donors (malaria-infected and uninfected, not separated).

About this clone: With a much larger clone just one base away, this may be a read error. CDR3 sequence reads: CALGEHRGLLPSYLRPYRPLLVRGYTDKLIF. The CDR3 DNA follows: TGTGCTCTTGGGGAACATCGGGGCCTCCTTCCTTCCTACCTCCGCCCTTACCGACCCCTTTTGGTGAGGGGGTACACCGATAAACTCATCTTT. The chain recombines TRDV1 with TRDJ1; 9 nucleotides match TRDD2. Assignment of the J gene here rests on matching the DNA to germline, because TCRdb gives none. Germline CDR1 and CDR2: TSWWSYY and QGS. The CDR3 covers 31 residues. V shed 1 base and J 0 bases; nucleotides not matched to a gene: 48.

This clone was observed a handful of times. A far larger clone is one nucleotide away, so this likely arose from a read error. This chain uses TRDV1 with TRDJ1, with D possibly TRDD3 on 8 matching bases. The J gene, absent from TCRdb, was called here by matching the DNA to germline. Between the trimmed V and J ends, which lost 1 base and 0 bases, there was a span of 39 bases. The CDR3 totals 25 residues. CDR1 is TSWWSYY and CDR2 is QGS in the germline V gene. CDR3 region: CALGEPTFLISFNDGGFRYTDKLIF. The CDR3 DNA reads TGTGCTCTTGGGGAACCAACCTTCCTGATCTCTTTTAATGATGGGGGATTCCGGTACACCGATAAACTCATCTTT.

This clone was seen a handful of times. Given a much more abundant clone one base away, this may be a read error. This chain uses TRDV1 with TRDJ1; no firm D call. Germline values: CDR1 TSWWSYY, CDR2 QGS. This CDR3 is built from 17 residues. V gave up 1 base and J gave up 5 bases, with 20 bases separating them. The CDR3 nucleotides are TGTGCTCTTGGGGAACGGGAACATAACCTGTTCACTGATAAACTCATCTTT. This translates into CALGEREHNLFTDKLIF.

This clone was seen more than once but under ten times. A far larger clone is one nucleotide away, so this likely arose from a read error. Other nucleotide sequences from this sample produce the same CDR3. CDR3: CALGEPRKPYPLLRATIRSTDKLIF. The CDR3 bases are TGTGCTCTTGGGGAACCCCGGAAACCCTACCCTTTACTCCGTGCCACCATTAGGAGCACCGACAAACTCATCTTT. The chain carries TRDV1 and TRDJ1; TRDD2 might be the D (5 bases). Since TCRdb gives no J gene, matching the DNA to germline was used here to assign it. Germline CDR1 is TSWWSYY and CDR2 is QGS. The CDR3 runs to 25 residues.

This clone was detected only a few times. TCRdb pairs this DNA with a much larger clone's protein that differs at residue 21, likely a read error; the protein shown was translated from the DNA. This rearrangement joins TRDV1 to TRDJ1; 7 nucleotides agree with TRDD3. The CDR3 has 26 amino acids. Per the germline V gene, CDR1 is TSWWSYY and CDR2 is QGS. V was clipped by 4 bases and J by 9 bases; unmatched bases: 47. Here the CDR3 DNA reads TGTGCTCTTGGGGGGATTAGGTGCATAGCTGCACCAAATGCCGGGGGCGATTTACCTGGGGGTACGGAACTCATCTTT. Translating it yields CALGGIRCIAAPNAGGDLPGGTELIF.

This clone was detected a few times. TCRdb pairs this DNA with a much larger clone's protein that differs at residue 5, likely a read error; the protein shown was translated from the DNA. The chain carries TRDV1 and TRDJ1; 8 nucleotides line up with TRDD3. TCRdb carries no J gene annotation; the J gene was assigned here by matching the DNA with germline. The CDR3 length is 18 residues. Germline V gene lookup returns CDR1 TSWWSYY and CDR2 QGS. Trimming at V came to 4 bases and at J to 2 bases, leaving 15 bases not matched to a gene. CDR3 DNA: TGTGCTCTTGGGGGACGTGGAGCGGGGATACTGGGTACCGATAAACTCATCTTT. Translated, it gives CALGGRGAGILGTDKLIF.

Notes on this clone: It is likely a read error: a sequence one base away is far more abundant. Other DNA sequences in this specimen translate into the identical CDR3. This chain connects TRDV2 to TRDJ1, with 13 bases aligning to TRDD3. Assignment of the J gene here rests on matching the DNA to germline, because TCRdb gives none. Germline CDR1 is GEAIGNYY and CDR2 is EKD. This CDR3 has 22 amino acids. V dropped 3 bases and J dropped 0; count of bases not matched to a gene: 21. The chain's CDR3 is CACDPPLKISTGGYGDTDKLIF. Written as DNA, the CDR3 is TGTGCCTGTGACCCTCCCCTAAAAATCTCAACTGGGGGATACGGGGACACCGATAAACTCATCTTT.

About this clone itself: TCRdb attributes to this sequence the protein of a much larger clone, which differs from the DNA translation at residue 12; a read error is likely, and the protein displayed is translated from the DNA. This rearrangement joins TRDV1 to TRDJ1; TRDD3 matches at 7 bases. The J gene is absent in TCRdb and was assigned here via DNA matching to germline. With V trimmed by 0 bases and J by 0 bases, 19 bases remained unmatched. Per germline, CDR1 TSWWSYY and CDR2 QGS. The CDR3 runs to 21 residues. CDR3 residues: CALGELVARWGTDRYTDKLIF. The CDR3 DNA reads TGTGCTCTTGGGGAACTAGTTGCAAGGTGGGGGACAGATAGGTACACCGATAAACTCATCTTT.

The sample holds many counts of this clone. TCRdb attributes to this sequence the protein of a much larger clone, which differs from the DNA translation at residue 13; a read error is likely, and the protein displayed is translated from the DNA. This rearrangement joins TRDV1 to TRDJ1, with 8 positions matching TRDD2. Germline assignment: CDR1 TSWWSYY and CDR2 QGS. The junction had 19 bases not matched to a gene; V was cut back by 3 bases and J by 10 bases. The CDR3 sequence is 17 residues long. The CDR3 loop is CALGETSYLPQEAGLIF. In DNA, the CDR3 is TGTGCTCTTGGGGAGACTTCCTACCTCCCGCAAGAAGCTGGACTCATCTTT.

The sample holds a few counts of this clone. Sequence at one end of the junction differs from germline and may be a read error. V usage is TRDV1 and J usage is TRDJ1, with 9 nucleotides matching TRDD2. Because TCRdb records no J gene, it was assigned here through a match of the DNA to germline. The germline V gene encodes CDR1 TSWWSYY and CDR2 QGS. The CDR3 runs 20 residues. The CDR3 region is CALGESTLPTGYGITYKLIF. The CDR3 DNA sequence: TGTGCTCTTGGGGAGTCAACCCTTCCTACTGGGTACGGGATCACCTATAAACTCATCTTT.